These T cell receptor beta chains were read from a single sample in a study of shared clonotypes between healthy human individuals. TCRdb keeps only in-frame clones here, not all; method: immunoSEQ multiplex PCR. The data show about 1.1 million clones, approximately 75% seen once. Material for sequencing was memory CD4+ T cells from PBMCs. The receptor set was obtained from a man younger than 35 in good health. Some clones in this sample may be carry-over from other donors' samples. Both conserved end residues are part of each CDR3. The order of the fields is D gene, V gene, clone size, J gene, CDR3 protein, CDR3 DNA. A D gene is named only where the DNA matches it firmly. Only some rows state a clone size, as once, few, many or a class for expanded clones.

.	TRBV19	.	TRBJ1-5	CASSIRVGNQPQHF	TGTGCCAGTAGTATACGGGTTGGGAATCAGCCCCAGCATTTT
.	TRBV19	few	TRBJ2-6	CASSIEMGNSGANVLTF	TGTGCCAGTAGTATAGAAATGGGAAATTCTGGGGCCAACGTCCTGACTTTC
.	TRBV28	.	TRBJ2-5	CASSRGAGPMILYF	TGTGCCAGCAGTAGGGGAGCGGGCCCGATGATCCTGTACTTC
TRBD2	TRBV4-2	once	TRBJ2-1	CASSQGLAGDFFDEQFF	TGTGCCAGCAGCCAGGGACTAGCGGGAGATTTTTTCGATGAGCAGTTCTTC
TRBD1	TRBV27	.	TRBJ1-4	CASSLGWVRGRGDEKLFF	TGTGCCAGCAGTTTAGGTTGGGTTCGGGGCAGGGGGGATGAAAAACTGTTTTTT
.	TRBV28	few	TRBJ2-1	CASSLYALMANEQFF	TGTGCCAGCAGTTTATATGCCCTTATGGCCAATGAGCAGTTCTTC
.	TRBV28	.	TRBJ1-4	CASKEGTTNEKLFF	TGTGCCAGCAAGGAAGGGACCACTAATGAAAAACTGTTTTTT
TRBD1	TRBV5-4	once	TRBJ2-7	CASSSGTDTYEQYF	TGTGCCAGCAGCTCCGGGACAGATACCTACGAGCAGTACTTC
.	TRBV4-1	.	TRBJ2-2	CASSQGFTTGNTGELFF	TGCGCCAGCAGCCAAGGGTTTACGACAGGGAACACCGGGGAGCTGTTTTTT
.	TRBV2	.	TRBJ1-1	CASSRTMDSGPLETEAFF	TGTGCCAGCAGTCGCACAATGGACAGCGGCCCCTTGGAGACTGAAGCTTTCTTT
.	TRBV11-3	.	TRBJ2-5	CASSHGPKETQYF	TGTGCCAGCAGCCATGGGCCCAAAGAGACCCAGTACTTC
.	TRBV18	.	TRBJ2-7	CASSPNRDGYEQYF	TGTGCCAGCTCACCAAATAGGGACGGCTACGAGCAGTACTTC
.	TRBV5-1	.	TRBJ1-4	CASRQGRVNANEKLFF	TGCGCCAGCAGGCAAGGCAGGGTAAACGCTAATGAAAAACTGTTTTTT
.	TRBV5-1	.	TRBJ1-1	CASKLGSGSLNTEAFF	TGCGCCAGCAAGTTGGGGTCAGGGAGTTTAAACACTGAAGCTTTCTTT
.	TRBV5-1	.	TRBJ1-1	CASSLRFGISGTEAFF	TGCGCCAGCAGCTTACGATTCGGTATCTCCGGGACTGAAGCTTTCTTT
TRBD2	TRBV9	.	TRBJ2-2	CASSVALAGVSSGELFF	TGTGCCAGCAGCGTAGCCCTAGCGGGAGTATCCTCCGGGGAGCTGTTTTTT
TRBD2	TRBV2	.	TRBJ2-1	CASSPAGGVNEQFF	TGTGCCAGCAGTCCAGCGGGAGGTGTGAATGAGCAGTTCTTC
.	TRBV7-8	.	TRBJ2-1	CASSRAESSYNEQFF	TGTGCCAGCAGCCGAGCGGAAAGCTCCTACAATGAGCAGTTCTTC
TRBD1	TRBV7-2	.	TRBJ2-1	CASRGRGNEQFF	TGTGCCAGCAGAGGCAGGGGGAATGAGCAGTTCTTC
.	TRBV7-9	.	TRBJ2-4	CASSLSVDLAKNIQYF	TGTGCCAGCAGCTTGTCGGTAGACCTAGCCAAAAACATTCAGTACTTC
.	TRBV7-3	few	TRBJ1-1	CASSRDGRNTEAFF	TGTGCCAGCAGCAGGGACGGGAGGAACACTGAAGCTTTCTTT
TRBD2	TRBV5-1	.	TRBJ2-5	CASSLAGAAETQYF	TGCGCCAGCAGCTTAGCGGGAGCGGCGGAGACCCAGTACTTC
.	TRBV25-1	.	TRBJ2-3	CASSGTPIDTQYF	TGTGCCAGCAGTGGGACGCCGATCGATACGCAGTATTTT
.	TRBV7-2	many	TRBJ1-1	CASSLESSGVAFF	TGTGCCAGCAGCTTAGAATCTTCAGGGGTAGCTTTCTTT
TRBD1	TRBV28	.	TRBJ2-7	CASSPSDRVAYEQYF	TGTGCCAGCAGCCCCTCGGACAGGGTAGCCTACGAGCAGTACTTC
TRBD2	TRBV27	.	TRBJ2-2	CASTDSGPNTGELFF	TGTGCCAGCACCGATAGCGGGCCGAACACCGGGGAGCTGTTTTTT
.	TRBV11-2	.	TRBJ1-4	CASSSGLNDYEKLFF	TGTGCCAGCAGCTCGGGATTAAACGATTATGAAAAACTGTTTTTT
TRBD1	TRBV9	.	TRBJ2-6	CASSEKGQGLTNVLTF	TGTGCCAGCAGCGAAAAAGGACAGGGATTAACCAACGTCCTGACTTTC
TRBD2	TRBV5-1	.	TRBJ2-1	CASSLGLAGESEQFF	TGCGCCAGCAGCCTCGGACTAGCGGGAGAGTCTGAGCAGTTCTTC
.	TRBV29-1	few	TRBJ2-1	CSVVPSGRAEQFF	TGCAGCGTAGTCCCCTCGGGGCGGGCCGAGCAGTTCTTC
TRBD2	TRBV5-6	.	TRBJ2-3	CASSLTSGRTDTQYF	TGTGCCAGCAGCTTGACTAGCGGGCGGACAGATACGCAGTATTTT
.	TRBV6-5	.	TRBJ2-7	CASRYRDRYEQYF	TGTGCCAGCAGGTACCGGGACCGCTACGAGCAGTACTTC
TRBD1	TRBV5-1	.	TRBJ1-1	CASRWGRTGSEAFF	TGCGCCAGTAGATGGGGGAGGACAGGCTCTGAAGCTTTCTTT
TRBD2	TRBV7-2	.	TRBJ2-7	CASSPMEGAGGTLPYF	TGTGCCAGCAGCCCGATGGAGGGAGCGGGAGGGACGCTTCCGTACTTC
.	TRBV4-1	.	TRBJ2-3	CASSHDTDTQYF	TGCGCCAGCAGCCATGATACAGATACGCAGTATTTT
TRBD2	TRBV6-6	.	TRBJ2-1	CASTRERLAGVTEQFF	TGTGCCAGCACGAGAGAACGGCTAGCGGGAGTTACTGAGCAGTTCTTC
.	TRBV2	.	TRBJ2-1	CASRGGSYNEQFF	TGTGCCAGCAGGGGCGGTTCCTACAATGAGCAGTTCTTC
.	TRBV5-1	once	TRBJ1-1	CASSFLQGNTEAFF	TGCGCCAGCAGCTTCTTACAGGGGAACACTGAAGCTTTCTTT
.	TRBV30	.	TRBJ2-1	CAWIIGAGGPYNEQFF	TGTGCCTGGATAATCGGGGCCGGGGGCCCCTACAATGAGCAGTTCTTC
TRBD1	TRBV30	.	TRBJ2-7	CAWKRRDRVYEQYF	TGTGCCTGGAAGCGACGGGACAGGGTCTACGAGCAGTACTTC
.	TRBV6-6	few	TRBJ1-1	CASSYSVGGTEAFF	TGTGCCAGCAGTTACTCTGTGGGGGGTACTGAAGCTTTCTTT
TRBD1	TRBV10-3	.	TRBJ1-2	CAIADWTGNYGYTF	TGTGCCATCGCCGACTGGACAGGGAACTATGGCTACACCTTC
TRBD2	TRBV6-5	.	TRBJ2-7	CASSGTSGRGCEQYF	TGTGCCAGCAGTGGGACTAGCGGGAGAGGGTGCGAGCAGTACTTC
.	TRBV4-2	once	TRBJ1-4	CASSQDRGAGSKLFF	TGTGCCAGCAGCCAAGATCGAGGGGCAGGTTCGAAACTGTTTTTT